The 5 T cell receptor beta chains listed next were all sequenced from one sample in a study of T cells in Graves' hyperthyroidism and ophthalmopathy. Researchers took RNA transcripts and amplified the TCR beta CDR3 regions from them. The HTBI primer set drove a first-round RT-PCR of the TCR CDR3. Using its own MiXCR run on the multiplex PCR reads, TCRdb lists one record per CDR3 protein. The repertoire holds 650,000 to 750,000 distinct CDR3 sequences, with around 15% as singletons. Sequencing was done on a sample of blood. The source of these receptors is a woman in her late teens or twenties with Graves' hyperthyroidism.

The table lists this clonotype with many counts. The genes are TRBV27 and TRBJ2-7; D is uncertain. CDR1 is MNHEY and CDR2 is SMNVEV in the germline V gene (reference sequence). V dropped 8 bases and J dropped 4 bases, with 12 bases sitting between them. The CDR3 has 12 residues. In nucleotides, the CDR3 is TGTGCCAGCGGAACTAACACTTACGAGCAGTACTTC. Protein sequence: CASGTNTYEQYF.

This clonotype was seen ten or more times. This chain links TRBV7-9 with TRBJ2-7; D is undetermined. Trimming cost V 5 bases and J 7 bases, with 15 bases left between them. This CDR3 spans 13 amino acids. Germline lookup yields CDR1 SEHNR and CDR2 FQNEAQ (reference sequence). The CDR3 loop reads CASSVYRAPEQYF. DNA for the CDR3: TGTGCCAGCAGCGTATACCGGGCCCCTGAGCAGTACTTC. Full variable domain (rest looked up from reference TRBV7-9 and TRBJ2-7): DTGVSQNPRHKITKRGQNVTFRCDPISEHNRLYWYRQTLGQGPEFLTYFQNEAQLEKSRLLSDRFSAERPKGSFSTLEIQRTEQGDSAMYLCASSVYRAPEQYFGPGTRLTVT.

Comments on this clonotype: The junction differs from germline at one of its ends, possibly a read error. The chain couples TRBV7-2 to TRBJ2-2, with TRBD2 as a possible D gene (5 bases). Germline values: CDR1 SGHTA, CDR2 FQGNSA. CDR3 length: 12 amino acids. CDR3 in DNA: TGTGCCAGCAGCCCCCACGGCCGGGGAGCTGTTTTT. This encodes CASSPHGRGAVF.

The chain couples TRBV29-1 to TRBJ1-2, with TRBD1 matching 7 bases. Germline V lookup: CDR1 SQVTM, CDR2 ANQGSEA. Trimming cost V 7 bases and J 6 bases; bases outside gene matches: 5. The CDR3 is 11 amino acids. For the CDR3, the DNA is TGCAGCGGGTGGACAGGAAATGGCTACACCTTC. It encodes CSGWTGNGYTF.

This chain uses TRBV7-2 with TRBJ2-5, with D possibly being TRBD2 (6 bases). From germline, CDR1 is SGHTA and CDR2 FQGNSA. V was cut by 4 bases and J by 3 bases, with 15 bases left in between. The CDR3 covers 15 residues. The CDR3 sequence: CASSSPGLSKETQYF. In DNA, the CDR3 is TGTGCCAGCAGCTCCCCGGGACTTTCCAAAGAGACCCAGTACTTC.